The 7 T cell receptor beta chains given below trace back to one sample, sequenced in a study of OX40 agonist ivuxolimab in advanced cancers. Produced via immunoSEQ multiplex PCR; TCRdb's table is partial and in-frame only. In the table there are roughly 80,000 clones, approximately 92% of which are singletons. Sample: CD4+ or CD8+ T cells sorted from blood, taken in a trial of the OX40 agonist ivuxolimab. These receptors all stem from an adult with an advanced solid tumor such as melanoma, head and neck, liver or kidney cancer.

The V and J genes are TRBV6-6 and TRBJ1-2, with 8 bases fitting TRBD1. The CDR3 loop spans 12 amino acids. From germline, CDR1 is MNHNY and CDR2 SVGAGI (reference sequence). V shed 5 bases, J shed 7 bases, and the junction held 3 bases outside the gene matches. DNA for the CDR3: TGTGCCAGCAGTACCGGACAGGGTGGCTACACCTTC. It is translated as CASSTGQGGYTF.

J is TRBJ1-5 and V is TRBV6-1; tentatively, D is TRBD1 (5 bases). This CDR3 comprises 13 residues. Germline CDR1 is MNHNS and CDR2 is SASEGT. Trimming removed 4 bases at V and 5 bases at J, with 9 bases between. DNA for the CDR3: TGTGCCAGCAGTGCCCAGGGAGATCAGCCCCAGCATTTT. Its translation: CASSAQGDQPQHF.

The J gene is TRBJ2-7, the V gene TRBV27, with D hard to call. V was clipped by 3 bases and J by 0 bases, with 9 bases between them. The length of the CDR3 is 14 residues. Germline V CDR1 and CDR2: MNHEY, SMNVEV (reference sequence). As DNA, the CDR3 is TGTGCCAGCAGTTTTGGCGGAAGCTCCTACGAGCAGTACTTC. This gives the protein CASSFGGSSYEQYF.

This chain joins TRBV27 and TRBJ2-1; D is ambiguous. V lost 5 bases and J lost 0, with 8 bases in between. Germline values: CDR1 MNHEY, CDR2 SMNVEV (reference sequence). The CDR3 is made up of 14 amino acids. CDR3 coding DNA: TGTGCCAGCAGTGCCGTCGGCTCCTACAATGAGCAGTTCTTC. Translation: CASSAVGSYNEQFF.

The gene calls are TRBV28 and TRBJ2-3; D unclear. The V end was cut by 6 bases, the J end by 0 bases, with 4 bases between. Germline CDR1 is MDHEN and CDR2 is SYDVKM. The CDR3 spans 12 residues. The CDR3 coding sequence is TGTGCCAGCAGGGGGAGCACAGATACGCAGTATTTT. Translating it yields CASRGSTDTQYF.

The rearrangement links TRBV6-5 to TRBJ1-4; maybe TRBD1 (6 bases). In germline, CDR1 is MNHEY, CDR2 SVGAGI. Trimming took off 4 bases at V and 8 bases at J, with 14 bases between the two ends. The CDR3 length is 14 residues. The CDR3 sequence is CASSSGQGNEKLFF. The CDR3, as DNA: TGTGCCAGCAGTTCAGGCCAGGGGAACGAAAAACTGTTTTTT.

This clone occurred once. The chain combines TRBV5-1 with TRBJ2-7, with 9 bases identical to TRBD1. V was pared by 3 bases and J by 5 bases, with 0 bases of the junction left unmatched. The length of the CDR3 is 12 residues. Germline V gene lookup returns CDR1 SGHRS and CDR2 YFSETQ. CDR3 nucleotide sequence: TGCGCCAGCAGCTGGACAGGGGACGAGCAGTACTTC. Translation: CASSWTGDEQYF.